Reported below is one T cell receptor beta chain. The data were taken from a study of blood T cell repertoires in COVID-19. About the research overall: Samples of COVID-19 (acute and convalescent) were obtained from the United States, Italy and Spain. T cells, B-cell-depleted T cells, or PBMCs supplied cDNA or gDNA.

Per the authors' pipeline: Reference gene primers were amplified, and this amplification served to estimate nucleated cell counts. Libraries were prepared by immunoSEQ multiplex PCR; TCRdb keeps only in-frame clonotypes and omits some of them. D and trimming come from the DNA, and the V and J calls and clone size come from that table. The table records 200,000 to 300,000 clones, about 84% of them present only once. This CDR3 spans 16 amino acids. The germline V gene encodes CDR1 SGDLS and CDR2 YYNGEE. Losses at the gene ends were 1 base for V and 0 bases for J; bases not matched to a gene: 3. The clonotype was recovered from a woman aged 80 or over with acute or convalescent COVID-19. Sequenced material: peripheral blood. The chain employs TRBV9 and TRBJ2-3; 9 bases map to TRBD1. The CDR3 protein is CASSVIGQGSTDTQYF. DNA of the CDR3: TGTGCCAGCAGCGTAATTGGACAGGGGAGCACAGATACGCAGTATTTT.